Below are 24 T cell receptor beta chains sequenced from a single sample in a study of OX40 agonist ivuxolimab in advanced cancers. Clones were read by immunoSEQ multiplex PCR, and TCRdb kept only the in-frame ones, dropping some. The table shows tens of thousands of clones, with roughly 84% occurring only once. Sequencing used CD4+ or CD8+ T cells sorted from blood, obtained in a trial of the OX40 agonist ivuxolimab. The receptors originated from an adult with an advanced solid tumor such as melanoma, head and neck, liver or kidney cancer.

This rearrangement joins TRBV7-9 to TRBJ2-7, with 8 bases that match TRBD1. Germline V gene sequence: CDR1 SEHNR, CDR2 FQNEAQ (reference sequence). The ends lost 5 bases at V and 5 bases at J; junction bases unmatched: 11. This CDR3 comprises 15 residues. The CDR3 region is CASSRRTGYLDEQYF. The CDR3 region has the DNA TGTGCCAGCAGCAGACGGACAGGGTACCTTGACGAGCAGTACTTC. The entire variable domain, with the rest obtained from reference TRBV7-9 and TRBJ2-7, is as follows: DTGVSQNPRHKITKRGQNVTFRCDPISEHNRLYWYRQTLGQGPEFLTYFQNEAQLEKSRLLSDRFSAERPKGSFSTLEIQRTEQGDSAMYLCASSRRTGYLDEQYFGPGTRLTVT.

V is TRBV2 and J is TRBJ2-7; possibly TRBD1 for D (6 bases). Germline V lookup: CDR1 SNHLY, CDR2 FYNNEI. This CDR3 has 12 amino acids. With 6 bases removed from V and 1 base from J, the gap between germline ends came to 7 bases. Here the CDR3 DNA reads TGTGCCAGCAGGCAGGGGTCCTACGAGCAGTACTTC. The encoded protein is CASRQGSYEQYF.

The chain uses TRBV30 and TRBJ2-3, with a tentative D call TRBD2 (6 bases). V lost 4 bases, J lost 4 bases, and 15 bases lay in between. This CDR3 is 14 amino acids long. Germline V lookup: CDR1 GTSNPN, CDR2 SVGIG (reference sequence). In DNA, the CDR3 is TGTGCCTGGAACCGGGGGACCCAATCAGATACGCAGTATTTT. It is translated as CAWNRGTQSDTQYF.

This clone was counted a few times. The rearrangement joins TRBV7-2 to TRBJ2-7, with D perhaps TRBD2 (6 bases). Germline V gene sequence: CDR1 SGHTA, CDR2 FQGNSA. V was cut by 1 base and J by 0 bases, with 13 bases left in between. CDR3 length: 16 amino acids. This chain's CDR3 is CASSLGGAVSSYEQYF. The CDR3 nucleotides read TGTGCCAGCAGCTTAGGCGGGGCGGTGAGCTCCTACGAGCAGTACTTC.

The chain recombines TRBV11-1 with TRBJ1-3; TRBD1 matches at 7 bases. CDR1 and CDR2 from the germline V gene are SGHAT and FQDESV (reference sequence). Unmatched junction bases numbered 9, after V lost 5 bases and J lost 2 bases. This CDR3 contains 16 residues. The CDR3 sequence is CASSRRQGVTGNTIYF. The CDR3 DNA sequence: TGTGCCAGCAGCCGGAGGCAGGGGGTTACTGGAAACACCATATATTTT.

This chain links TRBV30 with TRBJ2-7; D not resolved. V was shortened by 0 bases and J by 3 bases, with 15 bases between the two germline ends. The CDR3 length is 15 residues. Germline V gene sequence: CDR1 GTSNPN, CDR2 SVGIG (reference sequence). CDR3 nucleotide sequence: TGTGCCTGGAGTGTAATAGGTAAACTCGACTACGAGCAGTACTTC. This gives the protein CAWSVIGKLDYEQYF.

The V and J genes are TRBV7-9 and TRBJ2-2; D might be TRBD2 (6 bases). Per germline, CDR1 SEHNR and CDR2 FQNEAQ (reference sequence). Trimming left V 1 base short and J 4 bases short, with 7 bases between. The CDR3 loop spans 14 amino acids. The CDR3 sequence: CASSLVGGTGELFF. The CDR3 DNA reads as TGTGCCAGCAGCTTAGTGGGGGGCACCGGGGAGCTGTTTTTT.

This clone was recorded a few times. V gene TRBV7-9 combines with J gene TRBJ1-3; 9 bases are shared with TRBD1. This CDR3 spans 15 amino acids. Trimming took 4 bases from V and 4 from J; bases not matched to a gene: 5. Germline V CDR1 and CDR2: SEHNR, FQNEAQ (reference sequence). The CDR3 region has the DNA TGTGCCAGCAGCTCGGGACAGGGAAGGGGAAACACCATATATTTT. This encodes CASSSGQGRGNTIYF. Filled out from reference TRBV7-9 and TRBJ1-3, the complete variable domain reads DTGVSQNPRHKITKRGQNVTFRCDPISEHNRLYWYRQTLGQGPEFLTYFQNEAQLEKSRLLSDRFSAERPKGSFSTLEIQRTEQGDSAMYLCASSSGQGRGNTIYFGEGSWLTVV.

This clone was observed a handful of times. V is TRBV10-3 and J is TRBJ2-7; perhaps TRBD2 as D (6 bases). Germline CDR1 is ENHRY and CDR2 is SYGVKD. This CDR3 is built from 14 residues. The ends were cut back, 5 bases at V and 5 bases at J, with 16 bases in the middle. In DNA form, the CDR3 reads TGTGCCATCAGTCCTATTGGAGGGTTCGACGAGCAGTACTTC. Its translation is CAISPIGGFDEQYF.

The CDR3 sequence is CAWSVSPRGSHQETQYF. DNA of the CDR3: TGTGCCTGGAGTGTATCCCCTAGGGGGAGTCACCAAGAGACCCAGTACTTC. The gene calls are TRBV30 and TRBJ2-5; possibly TRBD1 for D (6 bases). The V gene lost 0 bases and the J gene lost 0 bases, with 17 bases spanning the gap. The CDR3 consists of 17 residues. Germline V gene lookup returns CDR1 GTSNPN and CDR2 SVGIG (reference sequence). Full variable domain (rest looked up from reference TRBV30 and TRBJ2-5): SQTIHQWPATLVQPVGSPLSLECTVEGTSNPNLYWYRQAAGRGLQLLFYSVGIGQISSEVPQNLSASRPQDRQFILSSKKLLLSDSGFYLCAWSVSPRGSHQETQYFGPGTRLLVL.

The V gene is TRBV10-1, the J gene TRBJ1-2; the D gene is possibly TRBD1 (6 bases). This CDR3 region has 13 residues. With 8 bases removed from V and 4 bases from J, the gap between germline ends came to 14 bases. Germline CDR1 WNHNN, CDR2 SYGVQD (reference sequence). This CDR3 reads CASLWGLAYGYTF. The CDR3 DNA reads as TGCGCCAGCCTTTGGGGGCTGGCCTATGGCTACACCTTC.

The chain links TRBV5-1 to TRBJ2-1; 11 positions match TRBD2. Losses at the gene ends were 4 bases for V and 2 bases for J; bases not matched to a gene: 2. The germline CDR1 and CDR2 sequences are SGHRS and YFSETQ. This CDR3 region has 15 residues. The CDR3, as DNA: TGCGCCAGCAGCGGGGGACTAGCGGCCTACAATGAGCAGTTCTTC. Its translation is CASSGGLAAYNEQFF.

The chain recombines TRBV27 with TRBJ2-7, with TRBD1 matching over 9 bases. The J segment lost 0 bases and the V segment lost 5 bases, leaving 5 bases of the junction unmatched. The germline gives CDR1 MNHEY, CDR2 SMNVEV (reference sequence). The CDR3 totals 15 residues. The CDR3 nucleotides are TGTGCCAGCAGTACCGGACAGGGGATCTCCTACGAGCAGTACTTC. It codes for CASSTGQGISYEQYF.

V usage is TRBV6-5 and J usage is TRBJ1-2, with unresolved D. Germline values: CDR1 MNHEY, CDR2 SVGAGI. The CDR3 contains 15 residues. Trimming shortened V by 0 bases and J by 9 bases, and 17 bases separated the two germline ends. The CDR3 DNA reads TGTGCCAGCAGTTACTCTGGTCAATCTACTATTAGCTACACCTTC. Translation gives CASSYSGQSTISYTF.

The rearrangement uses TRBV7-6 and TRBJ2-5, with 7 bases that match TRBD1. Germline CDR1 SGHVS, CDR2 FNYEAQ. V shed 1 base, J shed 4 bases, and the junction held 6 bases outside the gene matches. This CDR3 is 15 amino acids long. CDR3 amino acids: CASSLVRGRSETQYF. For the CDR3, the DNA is TGTGCCAGCAGCTTAGTTAGGGGGCGCTCAGAGACCCAGTACTTC.

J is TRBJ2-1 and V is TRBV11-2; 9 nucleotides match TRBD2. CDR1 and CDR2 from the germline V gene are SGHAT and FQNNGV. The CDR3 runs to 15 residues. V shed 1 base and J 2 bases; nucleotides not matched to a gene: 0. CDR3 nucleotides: TGTGCCAGCAGCTTAGGCGGGGGGGCCTACAATGAGCAGTTCTTC. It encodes CASSLGGGAYNEQFF.

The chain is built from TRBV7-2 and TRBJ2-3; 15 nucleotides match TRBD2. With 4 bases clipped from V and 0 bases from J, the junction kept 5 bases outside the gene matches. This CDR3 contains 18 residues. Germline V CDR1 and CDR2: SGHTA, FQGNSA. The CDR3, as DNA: TGTGCCAGCAGCTCCAGGACTAGCGGGGGGGCAAGCACAGATACGCAGTATTTT. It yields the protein CASSSRTSGGASTDTQYF.

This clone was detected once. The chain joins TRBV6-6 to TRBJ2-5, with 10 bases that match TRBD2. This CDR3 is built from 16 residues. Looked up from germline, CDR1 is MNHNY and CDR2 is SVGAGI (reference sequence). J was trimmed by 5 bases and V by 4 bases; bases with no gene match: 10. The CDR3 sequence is CASSLLIAGGRETQYF. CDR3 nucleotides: TGTGCCAGCAGTTTATTAATAGCGGGAGGAAGGGAGACCCAGTACTTC.

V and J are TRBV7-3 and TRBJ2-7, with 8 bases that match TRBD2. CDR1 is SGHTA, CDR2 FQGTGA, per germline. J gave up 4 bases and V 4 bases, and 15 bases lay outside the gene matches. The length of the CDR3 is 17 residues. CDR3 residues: CASSSGLGSVLSYEQYF. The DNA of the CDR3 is TGTGCCAGCAGCTCGGGACTAGGGTCTGTTCTTTCGTACGAGCAGTACTTC.

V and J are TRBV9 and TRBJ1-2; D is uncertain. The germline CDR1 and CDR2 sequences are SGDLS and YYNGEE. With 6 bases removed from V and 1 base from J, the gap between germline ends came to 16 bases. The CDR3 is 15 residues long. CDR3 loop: CASTPGVLSNYGYTF. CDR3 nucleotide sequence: TGTGCCAGCACCCCTGGGGTCTTAAGTAACTATGGCTACACCTTC.

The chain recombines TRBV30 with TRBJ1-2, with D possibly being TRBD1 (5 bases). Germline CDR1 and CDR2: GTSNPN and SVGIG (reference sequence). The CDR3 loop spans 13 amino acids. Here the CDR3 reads CAWWDGARYGYTF. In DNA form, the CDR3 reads TGTGCTTGGTGGGACGGGGCCCGCTATGGCTACACCTTC.

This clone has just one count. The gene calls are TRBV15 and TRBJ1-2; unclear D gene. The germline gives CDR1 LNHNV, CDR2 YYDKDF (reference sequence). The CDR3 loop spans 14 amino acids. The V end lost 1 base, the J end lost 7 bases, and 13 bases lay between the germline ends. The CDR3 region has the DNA TGTGCCACCAGCAGAGTACGGGAATTCCGTGGCTACACCTTC. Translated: CATSRVREFRGYTF.

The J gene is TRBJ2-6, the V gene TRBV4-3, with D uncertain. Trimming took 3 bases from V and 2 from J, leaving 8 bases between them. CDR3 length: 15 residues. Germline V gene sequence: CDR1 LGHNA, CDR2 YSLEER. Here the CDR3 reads CASSHSGAGANVLTF. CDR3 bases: TGCGCCAGCAGCCATTCAGGAGCTGGGGCCAACGTCCTGACTTTC.

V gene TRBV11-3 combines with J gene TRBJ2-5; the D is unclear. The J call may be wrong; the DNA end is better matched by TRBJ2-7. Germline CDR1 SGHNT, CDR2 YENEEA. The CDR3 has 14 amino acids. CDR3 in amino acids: CASSPPRPSYEQYF. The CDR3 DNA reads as TGTGCCAGCAGCCCCCCCCGGCCCTCCTACGAGCAGTACTTC.